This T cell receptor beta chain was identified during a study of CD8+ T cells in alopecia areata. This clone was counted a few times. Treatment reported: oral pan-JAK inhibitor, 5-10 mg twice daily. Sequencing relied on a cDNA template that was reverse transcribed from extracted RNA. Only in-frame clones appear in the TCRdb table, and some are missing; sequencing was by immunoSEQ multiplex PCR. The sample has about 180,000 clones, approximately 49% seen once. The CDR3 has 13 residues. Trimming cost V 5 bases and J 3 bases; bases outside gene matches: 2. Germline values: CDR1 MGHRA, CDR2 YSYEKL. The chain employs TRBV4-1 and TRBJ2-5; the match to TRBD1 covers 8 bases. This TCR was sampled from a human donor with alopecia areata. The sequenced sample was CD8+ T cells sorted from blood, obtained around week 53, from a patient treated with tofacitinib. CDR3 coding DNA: TGCGCCAGCAGCATGACAGGGGAAGAGACCCAGTACTTC. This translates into CASSMTGEETQYF.